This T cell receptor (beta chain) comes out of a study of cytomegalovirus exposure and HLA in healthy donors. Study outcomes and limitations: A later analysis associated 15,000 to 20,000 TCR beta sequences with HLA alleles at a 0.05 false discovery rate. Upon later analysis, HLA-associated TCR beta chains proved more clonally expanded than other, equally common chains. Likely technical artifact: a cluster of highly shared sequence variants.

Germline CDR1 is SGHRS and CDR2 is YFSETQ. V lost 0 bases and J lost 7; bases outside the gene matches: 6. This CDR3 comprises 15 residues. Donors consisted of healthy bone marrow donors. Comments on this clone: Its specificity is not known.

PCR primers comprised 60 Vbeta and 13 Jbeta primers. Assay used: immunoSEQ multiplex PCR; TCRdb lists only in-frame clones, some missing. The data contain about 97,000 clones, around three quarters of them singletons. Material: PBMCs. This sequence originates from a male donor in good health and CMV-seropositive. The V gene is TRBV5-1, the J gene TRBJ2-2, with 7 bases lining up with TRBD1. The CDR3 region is CASSLDLQGRGELFF. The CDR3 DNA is TGCGCCAGCAGCTTGGACCTACAGGGGCGCGGGGAGCTGTTTTTT.